Below, 30 T cell receptor beta chains from the same sample are listed, as sequenced in a study of OX40 agonist ivuxolimab in advanced cancers. Measured with immunoSEQ multiplex PCR; TCRdb has only the in-frame clones, and not every one. The repertoire holds roughly 100,000 clones, with roughly 80% as singletons. The sequencing here drew on CD4+ or CD8+ T cells sorted from blood, taken in a trial of the OX40 agonist ivuxolimab. These TCRs come from an adult with an advanced solid tumor such as melanoma, head and neck, liver or kidney cancer.

This clone was seen a few times. V gene TRBV7-2 combines with J gene TRBJ1-1; no clear D. Looked up from germline, CDR1 is SGHTA and CDR2 is FQGNSA. V was pared by 1 base and J by 1 base, with 13 bases between. The CDR3 consists of 16 residues. The CDR3 loop reads CASSLVWAMGNTEAFF. The CDR3 DNA reads as TGTGCCAGCAGCTTAGTTTGGGCAATGGGGAACACTGAAGCTTTCTTT.

The chain has TRBV27 and TRBJ2-7; 11 nucleotides agree with TRBD2. J lost 2 bases, V lost 3 bases, and 6 bases had no gene match. The CDR3 runs 16 residues. The V gene's germline CDR1 is MNHEY and CDR2 SMNVEV (reference sequence). CDR3 region: CASSFGGSGRAYEQYF. The CDR3 bases are TGTGCCAGCAGTTTTGGAGGTAGCGGGAGGGCCTACGAGCAGTACTTC.

The chain links TRBV11-2 to TRBJ2-4; tentatively, D is TRBD1 or TRBD2 (6 bases each). The CDR3 runs to 14 residues. Germline V gene lookup returns CDR1 SGHAT and CDR2 FQNNGV. The ends were cut back, 5 bases at V and 7 bases at J, with 15 bases in the middle. The CDR3 DNA reads TGTGCCAGCAGCCCTGGCCTAGGGGGGAACATTCAGTACTTC. Its translation: CASSPGLGGNIQYF.

The rearrangement joins TRBV7-3 to TRBJ2-5; no clear D. Germline V gene data show CDR1 as SGHTA and CDR2 as FQGTGA. The V end was cut by 1 base, the J end by 2 bases, with 17 bases between. The CDR3 extends over 17 amino acids. In DNA, the CDR3 is TGTGCCAGCAGCTTAAAGTCCCAGGCGAAGGCGCAAGAGACCCAGTACTTC. Protein product: CASSLKSQAKAQETQYF.

The chain recombines TRBV4-2 with TRBJ1-5, with D perhaps TRBD1 (6 bases). Looked up from germline, CDR1 is LGHNA and CDR2 is YNFKEQ. The CDR3 extends over 14 amino acids. Trimming removed 1 base at V and 7 bases at J, with 11 bases between. This CDR3 is CASSQVGGDQPQHF. The CDR3 coding sequence is TGTGCCAGCAGCCAAGTAGGGGGGGACCAGCCCCAGCATTTT.

V gene TRBV19 combines with J gene TRBJ2-7; 9 bases line up with TRBD2. The ends lost 3 bases at V and 1 base at J; junction bases unmatched: 10. The CDR3 contains 17 residues. Germline V gives CDR1 LNHDA, CDR2 SQIVND (reference sequence). In nucleotides, the CDR3 is TGTGCCAGTAGTATGGCCCCTCCACTAGCGGGTTCCTACGAGCAGTACTTC. Translating it yields CASSMAPPLAGSYEQYF.

This rearrangement joins TRBV2 to TRBJ2-1, with 7 positions matching TRBD2. The V segment lost 1 base and the J segment 4 bases; nucleotides outside the gene matches: 7. Germline CDR1 reads SNHLY; CDR2 reads FYNNEI. The CDR3 is made up of 16 amino acids. The CDR3 protein is CASSEDAGEIYNEQFF. The CDR3 coding sequence is TGTGCCAGCAGTGAAGACGCGGGAGAGATATACAATGAGCAGTTCTTC.

The chain couples TRBV5-6 to TRBJ1-6, with a weak D call TRBD1 (5 bases). Looked up from germline, CDR1 is SGHDT and CDR2 is YYEEEE. Trimming stripped 4 bases from V and 14 bases from J, with 10 bases between. The CDR3 runs to 11 residues. In DNA, the CDR3 is TGTGCCAGCAGCGCTCAGGGTACCCTCCACTTT. This encodes CASSAQGTLHF.

This clone was observed a single time. Other DNA sequences from this sample encode an identical CDR3 as well. V usage is TRBV7-2 and J usage is TRBJ2-1; the D is unclear. The germline V and J ends were trimmed by 0 bases and 0 bases, with 3 bases remaining between them. The CDR3 loop spans 14 amino acids. CDR1 and CDR2 (germline): SGHTA, FQGNSA. Here the CDR3 DNA reads TGTGCCAGCAGCTTAGCGGGCTCCTACAATGAGCAGTTCTTC. This codes for CASSLAGSYNEQFF.

The chain recombines TRBV5-1 with TRBJ1-1, with D uncertain. Germline lookup yields CDR1 SGHRS and CDR2 YFSETQ. Trimming pared 7 bases from V and 3 bases from J, leaving 16 bases between. The CDR3 length is 14 residues. DNA of the CDR3: TGCGCCAGCTCTGGGGTTGTTTCGGACACTGAAGCTTTCTTT. Translating gives CASSGVVSDTEAFF.

This chain links TRBV19 with TRBJ1-5; D call uncertain. Trimming took off 7 bases at V and 6 bases at J, with 13 bases between the two ends. The germline gives CDR1 LNHDA, CDR2 SQIVND (reference sequence). The CDR3 covers 13 residues. The CDR3, as DNA: TGTGCCAGTAAAGGTAGGGATCTTCAGCCCCAGCATTTT. Translated: CASKGRDLQPQHF.

The chain carries TRBV7-2 and TRBJ2-6; tentatively, D is TRBD1 or TRBD2 (6 bases each). Trimming cost V 1 base and J 2 bases, with 12 bases left between them. This CDR3 is 17 amino acids long. In germline, CDR1 is SGHTA, CDR2 FQGNSA. The CDR3 DNA is TGTGCCAGCAGCTTAGTATTCGGGGGCACTGGGGCCAACGTCCTGACTTTC. Translating gives CASSLVFGGTGANVLTF. The entire variable domain, with the rest obtained from reference TRBV7-2 and TRBJ2-6, is as follows: GAGVSQSPSNKVTEKGKDVELRCDPISGHTALYWYRQSLGQGLEFLIYFQGNSAPDKSGLPSDRFSAERTGGSVSTLTIQRTQQEDSAVYLCASSLVFGGTGANVLTFGAGSRLTVL.

The chain has TRBV19 and TRBJ1-1, with 9 bases identical to TRBD1. The CDR3 sequence is 13 residues long. The trim removed 6 bases at V and 4 bases at J, leaving 3 bases unmatched. The germline CDR1 and CDR2 sequences are LNHDA and SQIVND (reference sequence). CDR3 sequence reads: CASRTDRGTEAFF. The CDR3 DNA follows: TGTGCCAGTAGGACGGACAGGGGCACTGAAGCTTTCTTT.

The gene calls are TRBV2 and TRBJ2-2, with a possible D match to TRBD2 (6 bases). This CDR3 spans 15 amino acids. The germline V gene encodes CDR1 SNHLY and CDR2 FYNNEI. V was shortened by 6 bases and J by 4 bases, with 15 bases between the two germline ends. The CDR3 here is CASRFGGGGTGELFF. CDR3 sequence (DNA): TGTGCCAGCAGGTTCGGGGGAGGTGGCACCGGGGAGCTGTTTTTT.

This rearrangement joins TRBV6-1 to TRBJ2-3, with D possibly matching TRBD2 (5 bases). Per the germline V gene, CDR1 is MNHNS and CDR2 is SASEGT. This CDR3 spans 13 amino acids. Trimming cost V 4 bases and J 10 bases, with 15 bases left between them. Written as DNA, the CDR3 is TGTGCCAGCAGTGCTGTGACGAAGGGAGCGCAGTATTTT. This translates into CASSAVTKGAQYF.

This chain uses TRBV9 with TRBJ2-7; D gene ambiguous. V dropped 0 bases and J dropped 5 bases, with 15 bases sitting between them. Germline V gene data show CDR1 as SGDLS and CDR2 as YYNGEE. The length of the CDR3 is 15 residues. CDR3 region: CASSVGPTSLNEQYF. DNA for the CDR3: TGTGCCAGCAGCGTAGGTCCTACCTCTCTGAACGAGCAGTACTTC. The complete variable domain, with remaining parts taken from reference TRBV9 and TRBJ2-7, reads DSGVTQTPKHLITATGQRVTLRCSPRSGDLSVYWYQQSLDQGLQFLIQYYNGEERAKGNILERFSAQQFPDLHSELNLSSLELGDSALYFCASSVGPTSLNEQYFGPGTRLTVT.

In this sample, this clone turned up once. This chain links TRBV18 with TRBJ2-3, with a possible D match to TRBD2 (7 bases). The CDR3 has 16 residues. CDR1 and CDR2 from the germline V gene are KGHSH and LQKENI. Trimming shortened V by 5 bases and J by 2 bases, and 17 bases separated the two germline ends. The CDR3 DNA is TGTGCCAGCTCATCCCGGGGGGCTACTGCCACAGATACGCAGTATTTT. Its protein is CASSSRGATATDTQYF.

The chain links TRBV29-1 to TRBJ1-2; D gene ambiguous. This CDR3 spans 11 amino acids. Germline assignment: CDR1 SQVTM and CDR2 ANQGSEA. V lost 7 bases, J lost 2 bases, and 8 bases lay in between. Here the CDR3 DNA reads TGCAGCGCCGGGTCCAACTATGGCTACACCTTC. Protein sequence: CSAGSNYGYTF.

The rearrangement joins TRBV7-9 to TRBJ1-1; no reliable D call. The CDR3 is made up of 9 amino acids. Trimming removed 8 bases at V and 8 bases at J, with 6 bases between. Germline CDR1 reads SEHNR; CDR2 reads FQNEAQ (reference sequence). The CDR3 nucleotides read TGTGCCAGCTATCAGGAAGCTTTCTTT. It codes for CASYQEAFF.

The chain is built from TRBV6-4 and TRBJ2-1; D tentatively reads TRBD1 or TRBD2 (6 bases each). Germline CDR1 is MRHNA and CDR2 is SNTAGT. V was shortened by 6 bases and J by 7 bases, with 19 bases between the two germline ends. The CDR3 spans 15 residues. The CDR3 loop reads CASSPLGGRPNEQFF. DNA of the CDR3: TGTGCCAGCAGCCCCCTGGGGGGCCGCCCAAATGAGCAGTTCTTC.

The chain employs TRBV4-2 and TRBJ2-1; D might be TRBD1 (5 bases). Per germline, CDR1 LGHNA and CDR2 YNFKEQ. The ends were cut back, 4 bases at V and 5 bases at J, with 18 bases in the middle. This CDR3 contains 16 residues. CDR3 in amino acids: CASSPRGTPTHNEQFF. In DNA form, the CDR3 reads TGTGCCAGCAGCCCAAGGGGAACTCCCACCCACAATGAGCAGTTCTTC.

This clone was picked up a small number of times. The chain has TRBV7-2 and TRBJ2-4, with D tentatively TRBD1 (7 bases). Trimming took 3 bases from V and 6 from J, leaving 9 bases between them. The CDR3 consists of 13 residues. Germline loops: CDR1 SGHTA, CDR2 FQGNSA. Here the CDR3 DNA reads TGTGCCAGCAGCTTGCGGGACAGAAACATTCAGTACTTC. Translating it yields CASSLRDRNIQYF.

This chain joins TRBV5-1 and TRBJ2-7; no firm D call. The germline V and J ends were trimmed by 2 bases and 0 bases, with 9 bases remaining between them. The CDR3 loop spans 14 amino acids. Germline V gene sequence: CDR1 SGHRS, CDR2 YFSETQ. The CDR3 reads CASSFSSTSYEQYF. The CDR3 nucleotides read TGCGCCAGCAGCTTTAGTAGTACCTCCTACGAGCAGTACTTC.

The chain employs TRBV30 and TRBJ1-3, with D perhaps TRBD1 (5 bases). Germline V gene lookup returns CDR1 GTSNPN and CDR2 SVGIG (reference sequence). The CDR3 has 15 amino acids. Trimming left V 1 base short and J 4 bases short, with 14 bases between. The DNA for the CDR3 is TGTGCCTGGAGTGAAGGGGTGTGGAAGGGAAACACCATATATTTT. This gives the protein CAWSEGVWKGNTIYF.

The chain recombines TRBV5-4 with TRBJ2-1; D is perhaps TRBD2 (5 bases). Germline-derived CDR1 and CDR2 are SGHNT and YYREEE (reference sequence). This CDR3 is 12 amino acids long. With 1 base removed from V and 8 bases from J, the gap between germline ends came to 7 bases. The CDR3 reads CASSLLEDEQFF. The DNA of the CDR3 is TGTGCCAGCAGCTTGTTGGAGGATGAGCAGTTCTTC.

The V call is TRBV11-3, the J call TRBJ2-7, with 7 bases matching TRBD2. Per germline, CDR1 SGHNT and CDR2 YENEEA. The CDR3 contains 13 residues. The V and J ends lost 3 bases and 6 bases, in that order; junction bases with no gene match: 5. CDR3 residues: CASSFRRGSEQYF. The CDR3 bases are TGTGCCAGCAGCTTCCGGCGGGGGAGCGAGCAGTACTTC.

The chain links TRBV7-2 to TRBJ2-1; unclear D gene. Germline V gives CDR1 SGHTA, CDR2 FQGNSA. V lost 2 bases to trimming and J lost 9 bases, with 5 bases between them. This CDR3 has 11 amino acids. The CDR3: CASSLLGEQFF. The CDR3 bases are TGTGCCAGCAGCTTATTGGGTGAGCAGTTCTTC. The full variable domain, its missing parts supplied by reference TRBV7-2 and TRBJ2-1, is GAGVSQSPSNKVTEKGKDVELRCDPISGHTALYWYRQSLGQGLEFLIYFQGNSAPDKSGLPSDRFSAERTGGSVSTLTIQRTQQEDSAVYLCASSLLGEQFFGPGTRLTVL.

The chain carries TRBV6-4 and TRBJ2-3; D unresolved. The V and J ends lost 3 bases and 0 bases respectively, with 4 bases between them. CDR1 and CDR2 (germline): MRHNA, SNTAGT. There are 13 residues in the CDR3. The CDR3: CASSEASTDTQYF. The DNA of the CDR3 is TGTGCCAGCAGTGAAGCCAGCACAGATACGCAGTATTTT.

The rearrangement links TRBV21-1 to TRBJ2-1; the D segment call TRBD2 is taken from the table without a DNA check. TRBV21-1 is a pseudogene segment. This CDR3 contains 19 residues. DNA of the CDR3: TGTGCCAGCAGCAAAGCAGGAACGCGGGGGGTAGCGGGTCCCAATGAGCAGTTCTTC. It translates to CASSKAGTRGVAGPNEQFF.

In DNA, the CDR3 is TGTGCCAGCACAAAGCCCCCGGGACCTTATCAGCCCCAGCATTTT. Its translation: CASTKPPGPYQPQHF. The chain combines TRBV11-3 with TRBJ1-5, with D maybe TRBD1 (5 bases). The CDR3 length is 15 residues. Trimming left V 7 bases short and J 5 bases short, with 18 bases between. Per germline, CDR1 SGHNT and CDR2 YENEEA.